A selection of T cell receptor beta chains follows, all from one sample in a study of cytomegalovirus exposure and HLA in healthy donors. TCRdb keeps only in-frame clones here, not all; method: immunoSEQ multiplex PCR. The table shows around 130,000 clones, with about 80% occurring only once. Sequencing used PBMCs. Receptors originate from a boy between 2 and 10 years old in good health and CMV-seronegative. Both conserved end residues are part of each CDR3. The order of the fields is V gene, clone size, CDR3 protein. The listing skips clone size in some rows; elsewhere it reads once, few, many or a size class.

TRBV29-1,once,CSVLPDRNEQFF
TRBV7-9,.,CASSPGGVEQFF
TRBV27,.,CASSLGASGYTEAFF
TRBV29-1,.,CSVEDQDSSSPYYNEQFF
TRBV9,.,CASSVGGSGANVLTF
TRBV19,.,CASSGIGQANEKLFF
TRBV2,once,CASSEAAGAAGQYF
TRBV10-3,.,CAINSGQVNTEAFF
TRBV4-3,.,CASSQENSLPYEQYF
TRBV6-1,few,CASSDLAGGGYNEQFF
TRBV5-3,once,CARSTGQGDGYTF
TRBV25-1,.,CASSDHRADTYNEQFF
TRBV6-1,once,CASSEGSGGIPQPQHF
TRBV2,.,CASSAVFKLNSPLHF
TRBV2,.,CAILTGSTGYGYTF
TRBV10-3,.,CAISSDGGQGQKFTEAFF
TRBV7-2,.,CASSPRTGFTDTQYF
TRBV6-1,.,CASRGGAGRNEKLFF
TRBV19,.,CASRTGDSNQPQHF
TRBV14,.,CASSPFLTSGLELFF
TRBV6-1,.,CASSASSGGASDTQYF
TRBV6-1,few,CASRPGGGGTEAFF
TRBV29-1,.,CSVVAASSGNTIYF
TRBV2,.,CASSGTYTGELFF
TRBV2,once,CASTSQGADEQYF
TRBV20-1,.,CSARVYREAFF
TRBV15,.,CATSTPGQGPRNTEAFF
TRBV6-5,.,CASSPPRPNEQFF
TRBV15,.,CATSSGRQEVQPQHF
TRBV30,.,CAWSGAYGYTF
TRBV7-3,.,CASSSSGLESYNEQFF
TRBV7-9,.,CSSRTDRGKAGNTIYF
TRBV18,.,CASSLSPGQGAGQPQHF
TRBV15,.,CATSGGELAAYNEQFF
TRBV6-4,.,CASSDSRNEQFF
TRBV6-5,.,CASSYSWAGSGNTIYF
TRBV19,.,CASSYLAGTLTDTQYF
TRBV30,few,CAWGGQVEAFF
TRBV4-1,.,CASSQPTRGGSYNEQFF
TRBV6-1,few,CATENPGGYTF
TRBV4-1,.,CASSQDGAGGPVEQYF
TRBV9,.,CASSESLGAPRGYTF